These 3 T cell receptor beta chains share one sample of origin, sequenced in a study of T-cell memory formation after mild COVID-19. TCRdb itself ran the 5' RACE reads through MiXCR, one entry per CDR3 protein. The top ten hold 9.5% to 15% of the sample, which has about 560,000 distinct CDR3 sequences, under 20% seen once. Input material: PBMCs or a T cell subset sorted from them (not recorded which). These receptors were taken from an adult woman who had mild COVID-19 (a few samples of this study predate the infection). Cell type and time point are not known.

V and J are TRBV12-3 or TRBV12-4 and TRBJ2-1; TRBD2 matches at 9 bases. Trimming removed 3 bases from V and 4 bases from J; junction bases left unmatched: 7. CDR3 length: 16 residues. The chain's CDR3 is CASSFRREGYYNEQFF. CDR3 in DNA: TGTGCCAGCAGTTTTAGGCGGGAGGGATATTACAATGAGCAGTTCTTC.

V gene TRBV2 combines with J gene TRBJ2-1, with TRBD2 matching over 15 bases. There are 15 residues in the CDR3. V lost 11 bases to trimming and J lost 7 bases; unmatched junction nucleotides: 9. Germline V gene sequence: CDR1 SNHLY, CDR2 FYNNEI. The chain's CDR3 is CAVSRGLAGGNEQFF. The CDR3 nucleotides read TGTGCCGTCTCCAGGGGACTAGCGGGAGGTAATGAGCAGTTCTTC.

The gene calls are TRBV9 and TRBJ1-2; perhaps TRBD1 as D (5 bases). The V end was cut by 0 bases, the J end by 5 bases, with 14 bases between. The CDR3 totals 15 residues. Germline V lookup: CDR1 SGDLS, CDR2 YYNGEE. In nucleotides, the CDR3 is TGTGCCAGCAGCGTAGCTACTGGGGGACGGTATGGCTACACCTTC. Translated, it gives CASSVATGGRYGYTF.